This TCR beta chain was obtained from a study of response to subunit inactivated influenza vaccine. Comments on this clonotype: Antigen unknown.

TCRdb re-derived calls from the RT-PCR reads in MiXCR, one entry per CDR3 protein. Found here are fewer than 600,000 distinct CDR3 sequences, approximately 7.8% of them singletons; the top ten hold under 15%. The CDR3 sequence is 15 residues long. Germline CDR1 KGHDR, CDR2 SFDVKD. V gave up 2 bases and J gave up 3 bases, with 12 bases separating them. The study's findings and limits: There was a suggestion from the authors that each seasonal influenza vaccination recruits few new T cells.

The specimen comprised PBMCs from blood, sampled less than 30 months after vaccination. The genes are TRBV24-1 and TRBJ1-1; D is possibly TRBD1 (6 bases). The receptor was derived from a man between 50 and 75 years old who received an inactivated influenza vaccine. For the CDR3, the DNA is TGTGCCACCAGTGATTCCGAGGCAGGGGACACTGAAGCTTTCTTT. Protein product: CATSDSEAGDTEAFF.